This TCR beta chain comes out of a study of blood T cell repertoires in COVID-19. The CDR3 consists of 13 residues. Trimming pared 3 bases from V and 4 bases from J, leaving 7 bases between. Libraries were prepared by immunoSEQ multiplex PCR; TCRdb keeps only in-frame clonotypes and omits some of them. The table shows roughly 190,000 clones, with around 94% occurring only once. The chain recombines TRBV12-3 or TRBV12-4 with TRBJ1-5; D gene ambiguous. The receptor was isolated from a man aged 25-45 years with COVID-19, enrolled during active disease. The sequencing sample was made of peripheral blood. This CDR3 reads CASSFAENQPQHF. The CDR3 DNA reads as TGTGCCAGCAGTTTTGCAGAAAATCAGCCCCAGCATTTT.